Listed below are T cell receptor beta chains from one sample, sequenced in a study of T cell repertoires in cytomegalovirus infection. No cognate antigen is known for these TCRs. From the reads, TCRdb called clonotypes with MiXCR, one entry per CDR3 protein. The table has 650,000 to 850,000 distinct CDR3 sequences, 25% to 35% seen once. The sequences come from cultured CD8+ T cells from PBMCs, collected from culture after CMV antigen stimulation. The receptors originated from a human donor in good health (CMV status not recorded). Some clones in this sample may be carry-over from other donors' samples. Both conserved end residues are part of each CDR3. A D gene is named only where the DNA matches it firmly. Clone size appears in some rows only: once, few, many, or a class for an expanded clone.

>TRBV6-4|once|TRBJ1-5|16|TRBD1
TGTGCCAGCAGTGACAACGAGGACAGGAACAATCAGCCCCAGCATTTT
CASSDNEDRNNQPQHF
>TRBV6-1|few|TRBJ1-2|14|-
TGTGCCAGCAGTGACTCTTACCGGGTGGAAGGCTACACCTTC
CASSDSYRVEGYTF
>TRBV6-1|few|TRBJ1-4|14|-
TGTGCCAGCAGGCCGAGAGGGTTGAAGGAAAAACTGTTTTTT
CASRPRGLKEKLFF
>TRBV7-9|-|TRBJ2-3|15|-
TGTGCCAGCGAGGTGGGAATCGAAATCACAGATACGCAGTATTTT
CASEVGIEITDTQYF
>TRBV3-1|few|TRBJ1-5|14|-
TGTGCCAGCAGCCAAGGGACAGACAATCAGCCCCAGCATTTT
CASSQGTDNQPQHF
>TRBV6-2/TRBV6-3|many|TRBJ1-1|18|TRBD1
TGTGCCAGCAGTTACAACGCGGGACAGCCTAACATGAACACTGAAGCTTTCTTT
CASSYNAGQPNMNTEAFF
>TRBV14|-|TRBJ1-6|17|-
TGTGCCAGCAGCCACGGGACGGCTAGCTCCTATAATTCACCCCTCCACTTT
CASSHGTASSYNSPLHF
>TRBV5-1|-|TRBJ2-1|16|TRBD2
TGCGCCAGCAGCGAACGACTAGCGGGGGAGTACAATGAGCAGTTCTTC
CASSERLAGEYNEQFF
>TRBV5-1|few|TRBJ2-1|12|-
TGCGCCACCGGAGAGGGGGGTAATGAGCAGTTCTTC
CATGEGGNEQFF
>TRBV4-1|-|TRBJ2-1|12|-
TGCGCCAGCAGCCAAGATGACCGTCAGCAGTTCTTC
CASSQDDRQQFF
>TRBV11-3|many|TRBJ2-1|16|TRBD2
TGTGCCAGCAGCTTAATCGGGGGGGACCCCTACAATGAGCAGTTCTTC
CASSLIGGDPYNEQFF
>TRBV7-9|few|TRBJ2-7|15|TRBD1
TGTGCCAGCAGCTGGGGGGACAGGGGATCCTACGAGCAGTACTTC
CASSWGDRGSYEQYF
>TRBV6-1|-|TRBJ1-2|10|-
TGTGCCACCAGGGACCATGGCTACACCTTC
CATRDHGYTF
>TRBV5-1|-|TRBJ2-1|14|-
TGCGCCAGCAGCCGTGGAACGGGGGACAATGAGCAGTTCTTC
CASSRGTGDNEQFF
>TRBV7-9|-|TRBJ2-1|16|TRBD2
TGTGCCAGCAGCTTAGTTAGGGGGGCGGGGGGCAATGAGCAGTTCTTC
CASSLVRGAGGNEQFF
>TRBV20-1|-|TRBJ1-5|15|-
TGCAGTGCTCCGGGGGACCTCGACTTCAATCAGCCCCAGCATTTT
CSAPGDLDFNQPQHF
>TRBV29-1|-|TRBJ2-2|17|-
TGCAGCGTTGAAGGGGAAGAGGGGGTGTCCAACACCGGGGAGCTGTTTTTT
CSVEGEEGVSNTGELFF
>TRBV7-2|many|TRBJ2-7|17|TRBD2
TGTGCCAGCAGCTTAAGGGCCGGGACTAGCGCCTCCTACGAGCAGTACTTC
CASSLRAGTSASYEQYF
>TRBV27|few|TRBJ1-1|16|-
TGTGCCAGCAGTCCGGGTTGGTGGGAGATGAACACTGAAGCTTTCTTT
CASSPGWWEMNTEAFF
>TRBV15|-|TRBJ1-5|13|-
TGTGCCACCGCACACCAGACCAATCAGCCCCAGCATTTT
CATAHQTNQPQHF
>TRBV7-9|-|TRBJ2-2|14|-
TGTGCCAGCAGCGCCCCCATGGGGACCGGGGAGCTGTTTTTT
CASSAPMGTGELFF
>TRBV20-1|few|TRBJ2-5|11|TRBD2
TGCAGTGCGGAGCGGGGGCCTTTGGAGTACTTC
CSAERGPLEYF
>TRBV13|once|TRBJ2-5|16|-
TGTGCCAGCAGCCAATTTCAAGAGATACTACAAGAGACCCAGTACTTC
CASSQFQEILQETQYF
>TRBV27|-|TRBJ2-1|11|-
TGTGCCAGCAGGTCAGAGAGGGGGCAGTTCTTC
CASRSERGQFF
>TRBV6-8|-|TRBJ2-3|17|TRBD2
TGTGCCAGCAGGGGAGGGGATCGCTTAGACAGCACAGATACGCAGTATTTT
CASRGGDRLDSTDTQYF
>TRBV7-9|many|TRBJ2-1|17|TRBD2
TGTGCCAGCAGCTCCCCCTTAAAGGCGGGGGATTACAATGAGCAGTTCTTC
CASSSPLKAGDYNEQFF
>TRBV7-8|-|TRBJ2-5|16|-
TGTGCCAGCAGCTTCAACCAGGGCACTACTCGAGAGACCCAGTACTTC
CASSFNQGTTRETQYF